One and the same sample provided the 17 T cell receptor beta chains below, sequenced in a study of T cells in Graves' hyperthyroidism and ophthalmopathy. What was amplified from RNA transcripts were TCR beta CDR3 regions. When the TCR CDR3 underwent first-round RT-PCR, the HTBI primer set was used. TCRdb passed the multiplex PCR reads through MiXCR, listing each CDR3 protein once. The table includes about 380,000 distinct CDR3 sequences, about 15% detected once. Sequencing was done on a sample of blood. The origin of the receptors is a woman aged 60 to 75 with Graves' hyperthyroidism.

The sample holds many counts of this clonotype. The CDR3, as DNA: TGTGCCAGCAGTTTATGGGGGTCAAACACTGAAGCTTTCTTT. Translation gives CASSLWGSNTEAFF. The chain carries TRBV12-3 or TRBV12-4 and TRBJ1-1, with D possibly matching TRBD1 (5 bases). V was pared by 2 bases and J by 2 bases, with 9 bases between. The CDR3 runs 14 residues.

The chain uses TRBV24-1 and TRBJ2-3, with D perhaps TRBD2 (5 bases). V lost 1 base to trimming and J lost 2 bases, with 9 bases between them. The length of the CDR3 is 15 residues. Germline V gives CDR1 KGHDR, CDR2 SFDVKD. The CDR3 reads CATSDFLRDTDTQYF. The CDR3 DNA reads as TGTGCCACCAGTGATTTCCTCCGGGACACAGATACGCAGTATTTT.

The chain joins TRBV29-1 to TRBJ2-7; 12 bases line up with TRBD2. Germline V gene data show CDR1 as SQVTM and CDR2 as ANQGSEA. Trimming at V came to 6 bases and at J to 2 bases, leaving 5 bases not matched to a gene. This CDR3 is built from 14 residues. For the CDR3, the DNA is TGCAGCGTAATCGCTAGCGGGAGGGCCTACGAGCAGTACTTC. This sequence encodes CSVIASGRAYEQYF.

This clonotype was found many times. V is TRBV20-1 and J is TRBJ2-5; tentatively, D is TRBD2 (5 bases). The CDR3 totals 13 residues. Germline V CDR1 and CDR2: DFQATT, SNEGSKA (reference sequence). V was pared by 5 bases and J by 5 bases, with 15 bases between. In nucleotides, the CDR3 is TGCAGTGCTGGCGGGCCCTATGGGGAGACCCAGTACTTC. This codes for CSAGGPYGETQYF.

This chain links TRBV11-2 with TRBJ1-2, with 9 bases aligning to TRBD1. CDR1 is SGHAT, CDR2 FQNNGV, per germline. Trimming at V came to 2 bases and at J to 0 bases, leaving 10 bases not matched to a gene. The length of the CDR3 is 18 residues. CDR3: CASSLYEDRGGSNYGYTF. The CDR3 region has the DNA TGTGCCAGCAGCTTATACGAAGACAGGGGGGGGTCTAACTATGGCTACACCTTC. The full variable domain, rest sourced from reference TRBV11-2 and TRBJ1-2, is EAGVAQSPRYKIIEKRQSVAFWCNPISGHATLYWYQQILGQGPKLLIQFQNNGVVDDSQLPKDRFSAERLKGVDSTLKIQPAKLEDSAVYLCASSLYEDRGGSNYGYTFGSGTRLTVV.

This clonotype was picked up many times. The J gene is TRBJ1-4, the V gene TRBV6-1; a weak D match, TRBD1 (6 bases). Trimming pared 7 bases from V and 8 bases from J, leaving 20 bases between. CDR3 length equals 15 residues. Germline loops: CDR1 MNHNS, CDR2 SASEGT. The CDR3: CASKRGSSVREKLFF. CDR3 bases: TGTGCCAGCAAAAGGGGGTCGTCGGTTCGCGAAAAACTGTTTTTT.

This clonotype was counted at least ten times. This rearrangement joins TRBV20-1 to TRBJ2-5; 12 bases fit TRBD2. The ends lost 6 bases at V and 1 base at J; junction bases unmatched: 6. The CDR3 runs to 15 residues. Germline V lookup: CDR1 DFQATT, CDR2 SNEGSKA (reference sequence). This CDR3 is CSATSGRVGQETQYF. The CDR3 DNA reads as TGCAGTGCGACTAGCGGGAGAGTGGGCCAAGAGACCCAGTACTTC.

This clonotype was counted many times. CDR3 bases: TGTGCCAGCAGCCAAGTACTAGCGGGAGGTACCGGGGAGCTGTTTTTT. Protein: CASSQVLAGGTGELFF. The chain uses TRBV3-1 and TRBJ2-2, with 12 bases identical to TRBD2. Germline-derived CDR1 and CDR2 are LGHDT and YNNKEL (reference sequence). The CDR3 is 16 amino acids. The ends lost 1 base at V and 5 bases at J; junction bases unmatched: 2.

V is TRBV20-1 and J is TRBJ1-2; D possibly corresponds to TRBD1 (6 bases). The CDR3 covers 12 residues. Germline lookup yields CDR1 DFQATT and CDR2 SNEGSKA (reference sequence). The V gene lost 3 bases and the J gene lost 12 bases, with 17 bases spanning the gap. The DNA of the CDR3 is TGCAGTGCTAGCCAAGGCTACAGGGAAAACACCTTC. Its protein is CSASQGYRENTF.

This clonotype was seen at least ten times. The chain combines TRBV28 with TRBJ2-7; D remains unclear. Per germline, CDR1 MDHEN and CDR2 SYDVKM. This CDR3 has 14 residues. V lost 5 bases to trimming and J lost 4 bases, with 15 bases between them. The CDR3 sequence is CASSTGSLGYEQYF. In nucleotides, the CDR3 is TGTGCCAGCAGTACGGGCTCGTTAGGTTACGAGCAGTACTTC.

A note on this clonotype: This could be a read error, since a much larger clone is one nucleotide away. CDR3 sequence (DNA): TGTGCCGCCAGCAGAAACCGAGGGGCCGACAGGGACACTGAAGCTTTCTTT. This translates into CAASRNRGADRDTEAFF. The chain carries TRBV15 and TRBJ1-1; the match to TRBD1 covers 7 bases. Germline CDR1 LNHNV, CDR2 YYDKDF (reference sequence). The CDR3 covers 17 residues.

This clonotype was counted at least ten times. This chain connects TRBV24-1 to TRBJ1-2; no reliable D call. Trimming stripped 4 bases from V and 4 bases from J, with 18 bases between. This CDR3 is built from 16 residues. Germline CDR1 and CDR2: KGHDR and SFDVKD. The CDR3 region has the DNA TGTGCCACCAGTGAGCGGAGAGGTAATTCCCCCTATGGCTACACCTTC. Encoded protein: CATSERRGNSPYGYTF.

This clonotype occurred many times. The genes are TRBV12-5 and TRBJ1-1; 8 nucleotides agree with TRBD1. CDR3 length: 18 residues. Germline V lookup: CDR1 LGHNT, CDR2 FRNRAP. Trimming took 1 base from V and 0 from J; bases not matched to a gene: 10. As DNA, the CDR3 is TGTGCTAGTGGTTTGGCTTTAGGGACAGGAAACATGAACACTGAAGCTTTCTTT. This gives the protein CASGLALGTGNMNTEAFF. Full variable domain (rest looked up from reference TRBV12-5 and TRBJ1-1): DARVTQTPRHKVTEMGQEVTMRCQPILGHNTVFWYRQTMMQGLELLAYFRNRAPLDDSGMPKDRFSAEMPDATLATLKIQPSEPRDSAVYFCASGLALGTGNMNTEAFFGQGTRLTVV.

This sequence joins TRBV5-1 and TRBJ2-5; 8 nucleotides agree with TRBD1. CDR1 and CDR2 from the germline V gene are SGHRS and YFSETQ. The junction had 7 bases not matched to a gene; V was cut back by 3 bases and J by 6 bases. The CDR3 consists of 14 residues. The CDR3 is CASSWTGMMQTQYF. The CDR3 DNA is TGCGCCAGCAGCTGGACAGGGATGATGCAGACCCAGTACTTC.

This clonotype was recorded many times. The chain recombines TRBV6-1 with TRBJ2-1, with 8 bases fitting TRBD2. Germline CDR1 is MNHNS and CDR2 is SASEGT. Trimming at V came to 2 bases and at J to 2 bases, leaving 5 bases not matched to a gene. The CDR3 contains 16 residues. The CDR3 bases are TGTGCCAGCAGTGAATTCAGCGGGAGTACCTACAATGAGCAGTTCTTC. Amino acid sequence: CASSEFSGSTYNEQFF.

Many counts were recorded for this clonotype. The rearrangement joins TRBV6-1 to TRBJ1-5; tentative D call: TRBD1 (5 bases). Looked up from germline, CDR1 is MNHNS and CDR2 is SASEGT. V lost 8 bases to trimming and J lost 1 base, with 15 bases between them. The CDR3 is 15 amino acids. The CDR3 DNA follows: TGTGCCAGCCGGGGCGCGGGGGGAAGCAATCAGCCCCAGCATTTT. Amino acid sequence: CASRGAGGSNQPQHF.

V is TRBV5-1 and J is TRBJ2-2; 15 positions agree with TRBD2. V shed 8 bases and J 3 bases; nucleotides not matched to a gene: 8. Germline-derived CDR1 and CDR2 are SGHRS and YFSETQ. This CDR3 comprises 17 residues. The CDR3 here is CARGTSGRPGYTGELFF. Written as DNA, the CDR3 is TGCGCCAGAGGGACTAGCGGGAGGCCAGGGTACACCGGGGAGCTGTTTTTT.